This T cell receptor (beta chain) is from a study of blood T cell repertoires in COVID-19. Study summary: From T cells, B-cell-depleted T cells, or PBMCs came the material, which was cDNA or gDNA.

Germline V lookup: CDR1 SGHAT, CDR2 FQNNGV. This CDR3 has 11 residues. Trimming shortened V by 4 bases and J by 10 bases, and 8 bases separated the two germline ends. Clinical history reported by participants formed the basis on which cohorts were assigned. Authors' processing steps: Counts of nucleated cells, estimated from reference gene primer amplification, were obtained. Clones were read by immunoSEQ multiplex PCR, and TCRdb kept only the in-frame ones, dropping some. Clonal size and the V and J genes are those of that table, whereas D and trimming came from the DNA. The repertoire includes fewer than 500,000 clones, more than 75% of them detected once, and 1.3% sits in the top ten.

The source material was PBMCs or T cells enriched from blood (not recorded which). The sequence was collected from a man aged 25-45 years who had recovered from COVID-19. V is TRBV11-2 and J is TRBJ2-1; the D gene is possibly TRBD1 (5 bases). In DNA form, the CDR3 reads TGTGCCAGCAGCTGGTGGGGCGAGCAGTTCTTC. Its translation: CASSWWGEQFF.